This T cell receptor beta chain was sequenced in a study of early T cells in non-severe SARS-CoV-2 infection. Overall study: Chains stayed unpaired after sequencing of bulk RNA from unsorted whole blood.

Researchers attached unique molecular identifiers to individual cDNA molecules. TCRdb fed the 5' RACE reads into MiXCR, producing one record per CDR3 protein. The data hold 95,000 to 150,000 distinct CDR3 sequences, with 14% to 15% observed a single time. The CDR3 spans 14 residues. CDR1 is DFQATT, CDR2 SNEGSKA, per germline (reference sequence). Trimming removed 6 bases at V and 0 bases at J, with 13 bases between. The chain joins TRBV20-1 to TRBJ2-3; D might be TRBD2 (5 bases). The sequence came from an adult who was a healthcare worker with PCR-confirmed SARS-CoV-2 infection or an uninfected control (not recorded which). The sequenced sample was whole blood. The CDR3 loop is CSATAEISTDTQYF. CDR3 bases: TGCAGTGCCACAGCGGAGATCAGCACAGATACGCAGTATTTT.